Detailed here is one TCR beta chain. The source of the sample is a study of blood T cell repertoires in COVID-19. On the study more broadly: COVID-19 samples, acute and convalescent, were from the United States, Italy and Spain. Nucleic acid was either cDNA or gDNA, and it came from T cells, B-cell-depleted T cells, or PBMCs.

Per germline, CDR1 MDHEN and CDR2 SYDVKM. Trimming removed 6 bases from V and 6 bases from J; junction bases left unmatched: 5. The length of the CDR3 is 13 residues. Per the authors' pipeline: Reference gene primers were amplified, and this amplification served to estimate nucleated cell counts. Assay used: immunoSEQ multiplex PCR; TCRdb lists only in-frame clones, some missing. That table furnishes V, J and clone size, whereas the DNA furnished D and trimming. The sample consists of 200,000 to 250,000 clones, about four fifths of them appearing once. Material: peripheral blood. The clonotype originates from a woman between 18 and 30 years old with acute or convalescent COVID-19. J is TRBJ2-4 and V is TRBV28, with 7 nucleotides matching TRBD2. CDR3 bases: TGTGCCAGCAGCCGTGGACTAGGAAACATTCAGTACTTC. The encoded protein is CASSRGLGNIQYF. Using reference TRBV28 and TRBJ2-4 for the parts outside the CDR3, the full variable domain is DVKVTQSSRYLVKRTGEKVFLECVQDMDHENMFWYRQDPGLGLRLIYFSYDVKMKEKGDIPEGYSVSREKKERFSLILESASTNQTSMYLCASSRGLGNIQYFGAGTRLSVL.